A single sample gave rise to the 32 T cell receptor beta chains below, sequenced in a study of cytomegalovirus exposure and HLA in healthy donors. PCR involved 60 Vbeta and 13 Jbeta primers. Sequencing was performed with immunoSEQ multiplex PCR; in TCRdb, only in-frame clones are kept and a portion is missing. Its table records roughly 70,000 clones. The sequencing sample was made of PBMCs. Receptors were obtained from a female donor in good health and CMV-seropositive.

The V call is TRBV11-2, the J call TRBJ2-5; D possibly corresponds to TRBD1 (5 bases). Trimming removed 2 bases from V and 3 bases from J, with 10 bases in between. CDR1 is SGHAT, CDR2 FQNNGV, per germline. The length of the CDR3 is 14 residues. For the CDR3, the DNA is TGTGCCAGCAGCTTAATCCGGACAAAAGAGACCCAGTACTTC. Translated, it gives CASSLIRTKETQYF.

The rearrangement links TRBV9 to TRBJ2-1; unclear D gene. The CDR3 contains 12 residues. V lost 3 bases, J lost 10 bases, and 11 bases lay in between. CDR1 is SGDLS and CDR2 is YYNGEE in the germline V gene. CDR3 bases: TGTGCCAGCAGCGGACCAATCGGGGAGCAGTTCTTC. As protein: CASSGPIGEQFF.

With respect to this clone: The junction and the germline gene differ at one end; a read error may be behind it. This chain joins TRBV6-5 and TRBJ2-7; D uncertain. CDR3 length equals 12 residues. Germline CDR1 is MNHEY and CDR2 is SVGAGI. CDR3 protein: CATSSVSYEQYF. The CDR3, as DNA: TGTGCCACCAGTTCGGTATCCTACGAGCAGTACTTC.

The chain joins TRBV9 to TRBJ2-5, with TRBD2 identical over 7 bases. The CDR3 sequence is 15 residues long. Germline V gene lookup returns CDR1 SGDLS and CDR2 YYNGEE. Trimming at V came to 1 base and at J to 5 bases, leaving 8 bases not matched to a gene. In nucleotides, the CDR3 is TGTGCCAGCAGCGTACACGCAGGCGGGAGTGAGACCCAGTACTTC. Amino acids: CASSVHAGGSETQYF. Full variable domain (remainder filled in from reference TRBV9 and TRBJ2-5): DSGVTQTPKHLITATGQRVTLRCSPRSGDLSVYWYQQSLDQGLQFLIQYYNGEERAKGNILERFSAQQFPDLHSELNLSSLELGDSALYFCASSVHAGGSETQYFGPGTRLLVL.

CDR3 region: CASSFRGLAGGSTDTQYF. The CDR3 DNA sequence: TGTGCCAGCAGCTTTAGGGGACTAGCGGGCGGGAGCACAGATACGCAGTATTTT. The genes are TRBV11-2 and TRBJ2-3, with 12 bases identical to TRBD2. The germline CDR1 and CDR2 sequences are SGHAT and FQNNGV. Losses at the gene ends were 3 bases for V and 0 bases for J; bases not matched to a gene: 7. The CDR3 runs to 18 residues.

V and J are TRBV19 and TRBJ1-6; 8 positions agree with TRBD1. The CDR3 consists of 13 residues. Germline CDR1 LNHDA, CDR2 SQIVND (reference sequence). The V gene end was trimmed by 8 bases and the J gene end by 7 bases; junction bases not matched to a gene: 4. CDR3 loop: CASGDRRNSPLHF. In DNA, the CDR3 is TGTGCCAGTGGGGACAGGAGGAATTCACCCCTCCACTTT.

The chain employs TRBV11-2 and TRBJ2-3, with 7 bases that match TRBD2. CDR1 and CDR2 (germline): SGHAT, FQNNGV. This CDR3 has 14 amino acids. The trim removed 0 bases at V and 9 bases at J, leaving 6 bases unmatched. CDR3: CASSLDPGGGTQYF. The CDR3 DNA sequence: TGTGCCAGCAGCTTAGACCCGGGAGGAGGAACGCAGTATTTT. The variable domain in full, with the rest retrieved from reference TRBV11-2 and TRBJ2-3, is EAGVAQSPRYKIIEKRQSVAFWCNPISGHATLYWYQQILGQGPKLLIQFQNNGVVDDSQLPKDRFSAERLKGVDSTLKIQPAKLEDSAVYLCASSLDPGGGTQYFGPGTRLTVL.

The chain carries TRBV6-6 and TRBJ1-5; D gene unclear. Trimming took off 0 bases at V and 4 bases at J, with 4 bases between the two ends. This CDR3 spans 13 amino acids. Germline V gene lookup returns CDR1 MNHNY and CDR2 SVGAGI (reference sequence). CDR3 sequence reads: CASSYSNNQPQHF. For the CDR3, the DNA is TGTGCCAGCAGTTACTCCAATAATCAGCCCCAGCATTTT.

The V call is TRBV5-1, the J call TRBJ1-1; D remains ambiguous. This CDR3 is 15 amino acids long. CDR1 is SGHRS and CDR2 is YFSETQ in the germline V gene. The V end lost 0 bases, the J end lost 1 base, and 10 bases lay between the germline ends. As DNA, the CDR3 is TGCGCCAGCAGCTTGGCCGCTGCAGGGAACACTGAAGCTTTCTTT. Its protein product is CASSLAAAGNTEAFF.

CDR3: CASSVGESLSYEQYF. The CDR3 bases are TGTGCCAGCAGCGTAGGGGAGAGCCTCTCCTACGAGCAGTACTTC. This sequence joins TRBV9 and TRBJ2-7; D is perhaps TRBD2 (5 bases). This CDR3 is 15 amino acids long. Germline loops: CDR1 SGDLS, CDR2 YYNGEE. V was pared by 0 bases and J by 0 bases, with 10 bases between. Full variable domain (rest looked up from reference TRBV9 and TRBJ2-7): DSGVTQTPKHLITATGQRVTLRCSPRSGDLSVYWYQQSLDQGLQFLIQYYNGEERAKGNILERFSAQQFPDLHSELNLSSLELGDSALYFCASSVGESLSYEQYFGPGTRLTVT.

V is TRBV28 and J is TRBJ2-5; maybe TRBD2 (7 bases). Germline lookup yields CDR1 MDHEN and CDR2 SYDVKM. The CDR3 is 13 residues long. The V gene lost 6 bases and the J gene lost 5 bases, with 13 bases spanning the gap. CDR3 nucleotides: TGTGCCAGCAGAGAGGGGGGGAGGGAGACCCAGTACTTC. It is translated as CASREGGRETQYF.

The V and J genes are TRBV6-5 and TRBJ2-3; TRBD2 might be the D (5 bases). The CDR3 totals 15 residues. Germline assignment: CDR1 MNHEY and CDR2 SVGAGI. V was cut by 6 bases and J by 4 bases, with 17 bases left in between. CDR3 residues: CASSLLRENADTQYF. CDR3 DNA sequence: TGTGCCAGCAGCCTCCTGAGGGAGAACGCAGATACGCAGTATTTT.

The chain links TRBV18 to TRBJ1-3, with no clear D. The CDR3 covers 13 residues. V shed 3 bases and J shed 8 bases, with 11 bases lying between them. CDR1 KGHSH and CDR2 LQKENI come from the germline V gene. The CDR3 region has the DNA TGTGCCAGCTCACCTCTACAGTGGGACACCATATATTTT. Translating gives CASSPLQWDTIYF.

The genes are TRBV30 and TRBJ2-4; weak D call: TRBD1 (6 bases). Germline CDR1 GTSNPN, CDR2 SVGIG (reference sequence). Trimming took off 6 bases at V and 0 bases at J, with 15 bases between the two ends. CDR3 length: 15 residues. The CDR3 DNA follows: TGTGCCTGCTGGCTGGGGGCGGGAGCCAAAAACATTCAGTACTTC. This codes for CACWLGAGAKNIQYF.

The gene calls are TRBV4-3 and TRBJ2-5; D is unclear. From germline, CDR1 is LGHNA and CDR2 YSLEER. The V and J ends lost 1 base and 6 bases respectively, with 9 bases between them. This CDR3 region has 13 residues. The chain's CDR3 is CASSQVLRKTQYF. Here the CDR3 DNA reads TGCGCCAGCAGCCAAGTACTGAGGAAGACCCAGTACTTC.

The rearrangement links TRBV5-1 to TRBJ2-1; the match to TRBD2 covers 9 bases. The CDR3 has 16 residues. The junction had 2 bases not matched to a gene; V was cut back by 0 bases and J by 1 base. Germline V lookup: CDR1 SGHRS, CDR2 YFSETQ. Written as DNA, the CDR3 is TGCGCCAGCAGCTTGGGTAGCGGGAGATCCTACAATGAGCAGTTCTTC. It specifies CASSLGSGRSYNEQFF.

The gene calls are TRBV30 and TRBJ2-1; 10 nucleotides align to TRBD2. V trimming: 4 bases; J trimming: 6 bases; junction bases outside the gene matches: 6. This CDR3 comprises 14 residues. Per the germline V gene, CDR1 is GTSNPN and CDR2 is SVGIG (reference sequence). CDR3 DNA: TGTGCCTGGAAACACCTAGCGGGGGCCAATGAGCAGTTCTTC. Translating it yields CAWKHLAGANEQFF. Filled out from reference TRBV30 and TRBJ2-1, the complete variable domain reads SQTIHQWPATLVQPVGSPLSLECTVEGTSNPNLYWYRQAAGRGLQLLFYSVGIGQISSEVPQNLSASRPQDRQFILSSKKLLLSDSGFYLCAWKHLAGANEQFFGPGTRLTVL.

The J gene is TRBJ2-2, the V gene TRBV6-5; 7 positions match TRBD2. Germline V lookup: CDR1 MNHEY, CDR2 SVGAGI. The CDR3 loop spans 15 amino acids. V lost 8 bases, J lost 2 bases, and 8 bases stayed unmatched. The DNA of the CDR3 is TGTGCCAGCCGCCTTAGCGGGCTAAACACCGGGGAGCTGTTTTTT. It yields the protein CASRLSGLNTGELFF.

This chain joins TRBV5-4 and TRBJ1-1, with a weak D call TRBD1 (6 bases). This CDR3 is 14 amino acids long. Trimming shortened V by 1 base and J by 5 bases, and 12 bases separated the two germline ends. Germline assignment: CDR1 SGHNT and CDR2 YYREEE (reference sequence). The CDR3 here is CASSLNREYTEAFF. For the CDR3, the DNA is TGTGCCAGCAGCTTGAACAGGGAGTATACTGAAGCTTTCTTT.

The CDR3 sequence is CASSYSASGEQYF. The CDR3 nucleotides are TGTGCCAGCAGTTACTCGGCTAGCGGCGAGCAGTACTTC. This rearrangement joins TRBV6-6 to TRBJ2-7; 7 bases fit TRBD2. J was trimmed by 6 bases and V by 0 bases; bases with no gene match: 2. The CDR3 spans 13 residues. Per the germline V gene, CDR1 is MNHNY and CDR2 is SVGAGI (reference sequence).

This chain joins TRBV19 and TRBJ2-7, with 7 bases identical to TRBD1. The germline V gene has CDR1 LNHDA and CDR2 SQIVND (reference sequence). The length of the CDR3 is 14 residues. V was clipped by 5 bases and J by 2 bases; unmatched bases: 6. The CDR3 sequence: CASSAYRGTYEQYF. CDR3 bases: TGTGCCAGTAGTGCGTACAGGGGCACCTACGAGCAGTACTTC.

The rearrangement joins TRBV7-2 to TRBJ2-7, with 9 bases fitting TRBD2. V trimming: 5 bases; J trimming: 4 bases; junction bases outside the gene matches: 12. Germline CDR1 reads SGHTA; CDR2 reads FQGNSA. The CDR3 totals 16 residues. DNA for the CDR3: TGTGCCAGCAGCCCGACTAGCGGAAACGCAGGATACGAGCAGTACTTC. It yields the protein CASSPTSGNAGYEQYF.

The CDR3 region is CASSPKTAAYEQYF. In nucleotides, the CDR3 is TGTGCCAGCTCACCTAAGACTGCCGCCTACGAGCAGTACTTC. The chain joins TRBV18 to TRBJ2-7, with D uncertain. V lost 3 bases and J lost 2, with 11 bases in between. Germline CDR1 is KGHSH and CDR2 is LQKENI. The CDR3 is 14 residues long.

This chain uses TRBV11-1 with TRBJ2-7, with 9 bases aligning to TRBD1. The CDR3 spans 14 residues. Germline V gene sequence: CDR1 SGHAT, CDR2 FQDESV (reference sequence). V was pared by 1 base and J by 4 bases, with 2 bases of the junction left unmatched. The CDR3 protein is CASSLGQGVYEQYF. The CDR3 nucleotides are TGTGCCAGCAGCTTAGGACAGGGGGTGTACGAGCAGTACTTC. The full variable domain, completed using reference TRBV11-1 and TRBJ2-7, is EAEVAQSPRYKITEKSQAVAFWCDPISGHATLYWYRQILGQGPELLVQFQDESVVDDSQLPKDRFSAERLKGVDSTLKIQPAELGDSAMYLCASSLGQGVYEQYFGPGTRLTVT.

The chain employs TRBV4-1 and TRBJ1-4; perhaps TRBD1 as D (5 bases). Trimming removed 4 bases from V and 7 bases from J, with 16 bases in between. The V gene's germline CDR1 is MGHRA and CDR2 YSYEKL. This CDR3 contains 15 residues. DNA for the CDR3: TGCGCCAGCAGCCTTAGGGGTCCGGAGAGTGAAAAACTGTTTTTT. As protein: CASSLRGPESEKLFF.

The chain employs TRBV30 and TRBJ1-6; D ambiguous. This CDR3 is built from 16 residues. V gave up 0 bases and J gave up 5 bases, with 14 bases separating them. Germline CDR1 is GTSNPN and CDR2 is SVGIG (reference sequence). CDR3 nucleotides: TGTGCCTGGAGTGTAGGAGGGCGCCTCGATAATTCACCCCTCCACTTT. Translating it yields CAWSVGGRLDNSPLHF.

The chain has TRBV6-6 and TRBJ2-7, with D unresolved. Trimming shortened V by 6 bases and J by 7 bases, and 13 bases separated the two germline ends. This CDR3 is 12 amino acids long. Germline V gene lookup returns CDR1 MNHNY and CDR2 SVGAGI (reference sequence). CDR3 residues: CASSHFPLEQYF. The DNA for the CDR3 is TGTGCCAGCAGCCACTTCCCTTTGGAGCAGTACTTC.

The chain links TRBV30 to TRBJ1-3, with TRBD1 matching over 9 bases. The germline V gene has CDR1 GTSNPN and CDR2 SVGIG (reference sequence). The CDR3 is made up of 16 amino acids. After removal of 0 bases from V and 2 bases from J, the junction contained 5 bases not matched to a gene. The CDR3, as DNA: TGTGCCTGGAGTGTAGGGACAGGGTTGACTGGAAACACCATATATTTT. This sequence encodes CAWSVGTGLTGNTIYF.

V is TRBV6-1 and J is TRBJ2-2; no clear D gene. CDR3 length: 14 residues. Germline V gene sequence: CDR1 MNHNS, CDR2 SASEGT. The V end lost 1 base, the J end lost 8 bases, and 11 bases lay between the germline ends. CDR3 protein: CASSEVRLRGELFF. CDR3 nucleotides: TGTGCCAGCAGTGAAGTCAGGTTAAGAGGGGAGCTGTTTTTT.

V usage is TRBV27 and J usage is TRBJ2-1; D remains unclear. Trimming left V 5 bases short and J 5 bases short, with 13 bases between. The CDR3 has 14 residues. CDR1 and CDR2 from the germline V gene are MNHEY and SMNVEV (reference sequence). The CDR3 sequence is CASSRVNGDNEQFF. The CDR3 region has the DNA TGTGCCAGCAGTCGAGTAAATGGTGACAATGAGCAGTTCTTC.

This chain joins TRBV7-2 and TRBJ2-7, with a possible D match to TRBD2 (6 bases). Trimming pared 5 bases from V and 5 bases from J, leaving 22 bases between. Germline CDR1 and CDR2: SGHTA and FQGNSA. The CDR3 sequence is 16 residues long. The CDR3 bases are TGTGCCAGCAGCCTGCTGGCCCCGGGACTCCCCAACGAGCAGTACTTC. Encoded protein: CASSLLAPGLPNEQYF.

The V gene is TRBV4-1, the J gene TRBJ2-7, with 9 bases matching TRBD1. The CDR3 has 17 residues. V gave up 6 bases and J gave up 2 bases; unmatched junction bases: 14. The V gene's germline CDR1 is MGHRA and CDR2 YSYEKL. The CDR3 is CASSGGMDRGSTYEQYF. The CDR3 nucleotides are TGCGCCAGCAGTGGGGGCATGGACAGGGGATCAACCTACGAGCAGTACTTC.